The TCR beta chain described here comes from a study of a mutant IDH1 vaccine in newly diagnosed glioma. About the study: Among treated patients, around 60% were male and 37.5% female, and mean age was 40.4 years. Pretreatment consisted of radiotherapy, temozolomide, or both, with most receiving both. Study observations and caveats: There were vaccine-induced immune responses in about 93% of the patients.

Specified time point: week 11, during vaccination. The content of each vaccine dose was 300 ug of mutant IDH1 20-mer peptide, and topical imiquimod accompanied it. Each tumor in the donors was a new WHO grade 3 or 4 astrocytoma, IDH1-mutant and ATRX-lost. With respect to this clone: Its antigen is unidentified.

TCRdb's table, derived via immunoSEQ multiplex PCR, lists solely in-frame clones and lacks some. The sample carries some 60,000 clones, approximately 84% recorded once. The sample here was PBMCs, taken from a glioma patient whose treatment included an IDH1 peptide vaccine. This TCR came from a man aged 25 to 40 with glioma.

CDR3 residues: CSVKIGNSPLHF. CDR3 DNA: TGCAGCGTTAAAATTGGGAATTCACCCCTCCACTTT. The chain uses TRBV29-1 and TRBJ1-6; D is ambiguous. The V end was cut by 5 bases, the J end by 7 bases, with 9 bases between. From germline, CDR1 is SQVTM and CDR2 ANQGSEA. This CDR3 has 12 residues.